One and the same sample provided the 17 T cell receptor beta chains below, sequenced in a study of cytomegalovirus exposure and HLA in healthy donors. Use of 60 Vbeta and 13 Jbeta primers characterized the PCR. Profiling relied on immunoSEQ multiplex PCR, and the TCRdb table lists in-frame clones only, not all of them. Among some 190,000 clones listed, 65% to 80% were seen once. Sequencing input: PBMCs. The receptors shown here come from a woman aged 35 to 49 in good health and CMV-seronegative.

This chain joins TRBV2 and TRBJ2-4; D is ambiguous. CDR3 length: 16 residues. V lost 4 bases, J lost 0 bases, and 13 bases lay in between. Per the germline V gene, CDR1 is SNHLY and CDR2 is FYNNEI. The CDR3 DNA reads TGTGCCAGCAGTGGGGTGACTCCCCTAGCCAAAAACATTCAGTACTTC. As protein: CASSGVTPLAKNIQYF.

This chain joins TRBV5-5 and TRBJ1-5; D unresolved. CDR1 SGHKS and CDR2 YYEKEE come from the germline V gene (reference sequence). CDR3 length: 16 residues. V was cut by 0 bases and J by 0 bases, with 10 bases left in between. The CDR3 reads CASSLVGGDSNQPQHF. The CDR3 DNA reads TGTGCCAGCAGCTTGGTCGGCGGGGATAGCAATCAGCCCCAGCATTTT.

The chain is built from TRBV27 and TRBJ2-1; 7 positions match TRBD2. The CDR3 runs 14 residues. The germline gives CDR1 MNHEY, CDR2 SMNVEV (reference sequence). The junction had 10 bases not matched to a gene; V was cut back by 6 bases and J by 8 bases. The CDR3 sequence is CASSWGGRRDEQFF. In DNA form, the CDR3 reads TGTGCCAGCAGCTGGGGGGGGAGGCGGGATGAGCAGTTCTTC.

The chain is built from TRBV18 and TRBJ2-7; a possible D gene is TRBD1 (5 bases). The CDR3 spans 17 residues. Trimming pared 5 bases from V and 2 bases from J, leaving 22 bases between. The germline gives CDR1 KGHSH, CDR2 LQKENI. The CDR3 loop reads CASSGAATDGSPYEQYF. The CDR3 nucleotides read TGTGCCAGCTCAGGGGCGGCGACTGACGGATCTCCCTACGAGCAGTACTTC.

The chain carries TRBV5-1 and TRBJ1-1; a possible D gene is TRBD1 (6 bases). The CDR3 has 14 amino acids. Germline V gene sequence: CDR1 SGHRS, CDR2 YFSETQ. The V and J ends lost 1 base and 0 bases respectively, with 7 bases between them. CDR3 coding DNA: TGCGCCAGCAGCTTGACAGGGCTGAACACTGAAGCTTTCTTT. Amino acids: CASSLTGLNTEAFF.

This clone was seen only a few times. This chain links TRBV4-3 with TRBJ1-5; possibly TRBD1 for D (6 bases). CDR1 is LGHNA and CDR2 is YSLEER in the germline V gene. The CDR3 loop spans 16 amino acids. V lost 0 bases and J 4 bases, leaving 13 bases between the germline ends. In DNA form, the CDR3 reads TGCGCCAGCAGCCAAGATGCAGCCCAGGGGAATCAGCCCCAGCATTTT. Protein: CASSQDAAQGNQPQHF.

The chain is built from TRBV7-2 and TRBJ1-2, with TRBD1 as a possible D gene (5 bases). Trimming removed 5 bases from V and 4 bases from J, with 14 bases in between. This CDR3 comprises 14 residues. The V gene's germline CDR1 is SGHTA and CDR2 FQGNSA. The CDR3 DNA is TGTGCCAGCAGCCCCCGGCGGGGGAGCTATGGCTACACCTTC. As protein: CASSPRRGSYGYTF. The full variable domain, completed using reference TRBV7-2 and TRBJ1-2, is GAGVSQSPSNKVTEKGKDVELRCDPISGHTALYWYRQSLGQGLEFLIYFQGNSAPDKSGLPSDRFSAERTGGSVSTLTIQRTQQEDSAVYLCASSPRRGSYGYTFGSGTRLTVV.

This rearrangement joins TRBV5-1 to TRBJ1-1; D perhaps matches TRBD1 (6 bases). The CDR3 has 14 amino acids. Looked up from germline, CDR1 is SGHRS and CDR2 is YFSETQ. Trimming pared 3 bases from V and 0 bases from J, leaving 9 bases between. CDR3 coding DNA: TGCGCCAGCAGCTCTGGACAGTTGAACACTGAAGCTTTCTTT. Translation: CASSSGQLNTEAFF. Using reference TRBV5-1 and TRBJ1-1 for the parts outside the CDR3, the full variable domain is KAGVTQTPRYLIKTRGQQVTLSCSPISGHRSVSWYQQTPGQGLQFLFEYFSETQRNKGNFPGRFSGRQFSNSRSEMNVSTLELGDSALYLCASSSGQLNTEAFFGQGTRLTVV.

The chain carries TRBV6-5 and TRBJ1-2; 8 bases are a match to TRBD1. After removal of 2 bases from V and 8 bases from J, the junction contained 13 bases not matched to a gene. Per germline, CDR1 MNHEY and CDR2 SVGAGI. This CDR3 is 16 amino acids long. CDR3 coding DNA: TGTGCCAGCAGTTACAATCTAGACCGGACAGGGACGGGCTACACCTTC. This gives the protein CASSYNLDRTGTGYTF.

The chain recombines TRBV5-4 with TRBJ1-2; D remains ambiguous. The CDR3 has 13 residues. CDR1 and CDR2 (germline): SGHNT, YYREEE (reference sequence). Trimming took off 2 bases at V and 8 bases at J, with 13 bases between the two ends. Here the CDR3 DNA reads TGTGCCAGCAGCTTTAAGAACAGACGGGGCTACACCTTC. Amino acids: CASSFKNRRGYTF.

The CDR3 loop reads CASSPETGTYYGYTF. DNA for the CDR3: TGTGCCAGCAGCCCCGAGACGGGAACCTACTATGGCTACACCTTC. The V gene is TRBV7-6, the J gene TRBJ1-2; D is unresolved. Germline CDR1 SGHVS, CDR2 FNYEAQ. This CDR3 comprises 15 residues. V was cut by 5 bases and J by 3 bases, with 16 bases left in between.

CDR3 sequence reads: CASSHPGPGIREKLFF. CDR3 DNA sequence: TGTGCCAGCAGCCACCCCGGCCCGGGGATAAGGGAAAAACTGTTTTTT. The chain uses TRBV4-2 and TRBJ1-4, with unresolved D. V dropped 3 bases and J dropped 8 bases, with 19 bases sitting between them. The CDR3 is 16 amino acids. The germline V gene encodes CDR1 LGHNA and CDR2 YNFKEQ.

The sample holds one count of this clone. The chain combines TRBV10-2 with TRBJ1-3; D is perhaps TRBD1 (5 bases). Trimming shortened V by 0 bases and J by 4 bases, and 16 bases separated the two germline ends. Germline CDR1 reads WSHSY; CDR2 reads SAAADI. CDR3 size: 17 residues. The CDR3 DNA sequence: TGCGCCAGCAGTGAGTCACTTGTTCGGACATTGGGAAACACCATATATTTT. Translated: CASSESLVRTLGNTIYF.

This chain uses TRBV5-4 with TRBJ1-2; tentative D call: TRBD1 (5 bases). CDR1 SGHNT and CDR2 YYREEE come from the germline V gene (reference sequence). V was clipped by 0 bases and J by 6 bases, with 9 bases between them. The CDR3 is 13 residues long. The CDR3 loop reads CASSLVGRDGYTF. CDR3 sequence (DNA): TGTGCCAGCAGCTTGGTTGGCAGGGATGGCTACACCTTC. Looking up the rest from reference TRBV5-4 and TRBJ1-2 gives the full variable domain: ETGVTQSPTHLIKTRGQQVTLRCSSQSGHNTVSWYQQALGQGPQFIFQYYREEENGRGNFPPRFSGLQFPNYSSELNVNALELDDSALYLCASSLVGRDGYTFGSGTRLTVV.

The rearrangement links TRBV19 to TRBJ2-7; D is perhaps TRBD2 (6 bases). V lost 2 bases and J lost 5, with 16 bases in between. The CDR3 has 15 residues. Germline-derived CDR1 and CDR2 are LNHDA and SQIVND (reference sequence). The CDR3 loop reads CASSISLGGAHEQYF. The CDR3 bases are TGTGCCAGTAGTATATCGCTCGGAGGGGCCCACGAGCAGTACTTC.

This clone showed up just a few times. The chain combines TRBV2 with TRBJ1-1; D gene unclear. V gave up 3 bases and J gave up 11 bases, with 10 bases separating them. The CDR3 contains 11 residues. CDR1 and CDR2 from the germline V gene are SNHLY and FYNNEI. CDR3 sequence: CASSDGPGAFF. The CDR3 region has the DNA TGTGCCAGCAGTGATGGTCCGGGGGCTTTCTTT.

A single count supports this clone. This sequence joins TRBV11-3 and TRBJ2-1; TRBD2 agrees at 8 bases. This CDR3 is built from 16 residues. Germline trimming cut 4 bases from V and 9 bases from J; bases unmatched to any gene: 14. From germline, CDR1 is SGHNT and CDR2 YENEEA. CDR3 DNA sequence: TGTGCCAGCAGCTCTGTAGCGGGAAGGGATGTTGGTGAGCAGTTCTTC. Protein product: CASSSVAGRDVGEQFF.